A single T cell receptor beta chain is shown here with its context. The target of this receptor is not known. Including the terminal cysteine and phenylalanine, the CDR3 comprises 17 residues. No DNA is listed. Via the germline V gene, CDR1 is SQVTM and CDR2 ANQGSEA. TCRdb records NextSeq 550 as the sequencer. The Human TCR Profiling Kit (MiLaboratory) was used to make UMI-labeled 5' RACE TRB cDNA libraries. The full amount of extracted RNA was used for cDNA synthesis, and the full amount of resulting cDNA was used for PCR amplification. Libraries were prepared in parallel using an identical number of PCR cycles. The published analysis was carried out like this. With a requirement of at least two reads per UMI, MIGEC and MiXCR extracted about 50,000 +/- 10,000 unique UMI-labeled TRB cDNA molecules per library. An average of approximately 40,000 +/- 10,000 functional in-frame TRB CDR3 nucleotide clonotypes without stop codons was found per library. After each sample was downsampled to 5000 UMI-labeled TRB molecules, VDJtools was used to calculate diversity metrics such as normalized Shannon-Wiener and Chao1. VDJtools computed clonotype-size-weighted physicochemical properties of the central five CDR3 residues: interaction energy, strength, volume and Kidera factor 4. The reads underwent TCRdb reprocessing, giving one record for each CDR3 protein sequence and no DNA. For this entry, the V and J calls and clone size follow TCRdb and not the study's own pipeline. The sample table includes roughly 65,000 distinct CDR3 sequences. The ten most abundant clones make up about 0.7% of the sample.

The data were taken from a study of CXCR3-negative and CXCR3-positive naive CD8 T cells (dated by TCRdb to 2018 to 2020). Looking at the study overall: In total, approximately 130 million TRB reads were obtained, corresponding to roughly 1.5 +/- 0.3 million reads per library. The diversity and physicochemical repertoire analyses included eleven to twelve donors pooled from two independent experiments. TRBV-TRBJ cluster analysis included naive subsets from about 5 donors and memory cells from 3 donors. On the study overall, not on this receptor specifically: Within the same donor, TRBV-TRBJ usage looked similar between naive CXCR3-negative and CXCR3-positive cells, but memory cells had distinct patterns. Both naive subsets had comparably high repertoire diversity, while memory CD8+ T cells had much lower repertoire diversity. TRB CDR3s from CXCR3-positive naive cells showed higher hydrophobicity (lower Kidera factor 4), lower energy, and higher strength and volume indices than CXCR3-negative naive cells. Because CXCR3 expression was partially decreased after cryopreservation, freshly isolated PBMCs were used for most assays. Because surface CD5, which is linked to self-reactivity in mice, was comparable between the naive subsets, TCR interaction strength was also inferred from TRB CDR3 physicochemical properties.

For every CD8+ T cell subset, about 300,000 cells were flow-sorted straight into RLT lysis buffer, and each subset was sorted in triplicate. To keep memory contaminants out, a stringent definition of naive CD8+ T cells was applied: CD45RO-CCR7+CD27+CD95-. Peripheral blood mononuclear cells were isolated from buffy coats by standard density gradient centrifugation. Naive CXCR3-negative and CXCR3-positive CD8+ T cells were flow-sorted using a FACSAria III. Total RNA was extracted from sorted cells with an RNeasy Mini Kit. Recombination connected TRBV29-1 to TRBJ2-1; TCRdb's D call, TRBD1, is unchecked because there is no DNA. This receptor was identified in a human donor in good health. Some clones in this sample may be carry-over from other donors' samples. Material for sequencing was naive CXCR3+ CD8+ T cells from blood. The cell subset or site label for this specimen denotes: CD45RO-CCR7+CD27+CD95- naive CD8+ T cells expressing CXCR3 (TNR3+). CDR3 protein: CSVELGTEPRAYNEQFF.